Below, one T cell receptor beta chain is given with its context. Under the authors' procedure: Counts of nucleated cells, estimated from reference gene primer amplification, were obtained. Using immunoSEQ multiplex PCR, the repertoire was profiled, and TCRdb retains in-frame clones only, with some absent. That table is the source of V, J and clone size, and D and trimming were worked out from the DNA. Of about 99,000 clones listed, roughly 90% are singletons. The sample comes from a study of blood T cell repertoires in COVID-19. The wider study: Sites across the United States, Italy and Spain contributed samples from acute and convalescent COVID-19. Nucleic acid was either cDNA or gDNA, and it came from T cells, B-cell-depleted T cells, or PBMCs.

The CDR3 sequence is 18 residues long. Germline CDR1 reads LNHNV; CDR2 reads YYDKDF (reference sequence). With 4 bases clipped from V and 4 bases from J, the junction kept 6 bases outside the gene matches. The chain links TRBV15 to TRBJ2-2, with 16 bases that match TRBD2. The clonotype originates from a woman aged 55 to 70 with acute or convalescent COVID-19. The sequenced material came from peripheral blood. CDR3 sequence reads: CATSTGTSGRVGTGELFF. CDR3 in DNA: TGTGCCACCAGCACCGGGACTAGCGGGAGGGTTGGCACCGGGGAGCTGTTTTTT.